This T cell receptor (beta chain) was documented in a study of cytomegalovirus exposure and HLA in healthy donors. Study at large: A prior analysis found 100 million to 140 million unique TCR beta sequences from 170 million or so T cells.

Amplification used 60 Vbeta primers and 13 Jbeta primers. The table came from immunoSEQ multiplex PCR; TCRdb's copy has only in-frame clones and leaves some out. The sample lists roughly 190,000 clones, about 85% occurring once. Comments on this clone: Antigen specificity is unknown.

Whole-study findings and limits: Most CMV-associated TCR beta chains appeared HLA-restricted in a later analysis. Later, an analysis found that common viral pathogens appeared to be linked with several of the most significant clusters.

This CDR3 region has 11 residues. Trimming cost V 3 bases and J 6 bases, with 8 bases left between them. The germline CDR1 and CDR2 sequences are DFQATT and SNEGSKA (reference sequence). The V call is TRBV20-1, the J call TRBJ1-1; D is ambiguous. The source material was PBMCs. The TCR sequence derives from a man in his forties or fifties in good health and CMV-seronegative. The CDR3 region has the DNA TGCAGTGCTAGGAGGGAGGCTGAAGCTTTCTTT. It encodes CSARREAEAFF.